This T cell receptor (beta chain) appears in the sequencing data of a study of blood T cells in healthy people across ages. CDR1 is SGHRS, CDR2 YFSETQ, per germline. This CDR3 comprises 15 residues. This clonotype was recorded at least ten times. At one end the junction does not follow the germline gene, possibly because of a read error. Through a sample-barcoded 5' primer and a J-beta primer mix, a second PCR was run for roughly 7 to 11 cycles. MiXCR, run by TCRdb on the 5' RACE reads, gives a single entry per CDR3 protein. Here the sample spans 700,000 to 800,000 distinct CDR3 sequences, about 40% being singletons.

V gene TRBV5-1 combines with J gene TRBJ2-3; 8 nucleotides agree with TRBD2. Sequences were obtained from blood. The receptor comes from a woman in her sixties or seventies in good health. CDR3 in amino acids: CASSLALADTDTQYF. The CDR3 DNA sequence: TGTGCCAGCTCCCTGGCACTAGCGGACACAGATACGCAGTATTTT.